This TCR beta chain was obtained from a study of tumour-infiltrating T cells in Burkitt lymphoma. Across the whole study: The Burkitt lymphoma cohort spanned all epidemiological subtypes. Survival, overall and progression-free, tracked with productive clonality.

Study findings and constraints: Several public clonotypes recurred in numerous Burkitt lymphoma patients.

Germline CDR1 reads LNHNV; CDR2 reads YYDKDF (reference sequence). The V end lost 0 bases, the J end lost 7 bases, and 13 bases lay between the germline ends. The CDR3 runs 14 residues. Only a few counts were recorded for this clone. Its antigen is not known. Repertoires were generated with immunoSEQ multiplex PCR, while TCRdb's copy carries only in-frame clones and drops some. The sample lists more than 45,000 clones, approximately 31% occurring once. Input material: tumor tissue. This TCR derives from a human donor with Burkitt lymphoma. The chain couples TRBV15 to TRBJ2-7; tentatively, D is TRBD2 (6 bases). CDR3 region: CATSRDGGLGEQYF. CDR3 bases: TGTGCCACCAGCAGAGATGGGGGACTGGGGGAGCAGTACTTC.